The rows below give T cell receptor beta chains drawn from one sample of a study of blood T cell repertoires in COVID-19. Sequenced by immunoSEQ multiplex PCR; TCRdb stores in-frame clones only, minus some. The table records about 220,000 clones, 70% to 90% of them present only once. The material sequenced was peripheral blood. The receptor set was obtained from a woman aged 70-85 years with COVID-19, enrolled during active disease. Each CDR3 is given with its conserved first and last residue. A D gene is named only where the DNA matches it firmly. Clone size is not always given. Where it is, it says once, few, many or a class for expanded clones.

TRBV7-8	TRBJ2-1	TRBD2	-	CASSLGTSGFNEQFF	TGTGCCAGCAGCTTGGGGACTAGCGGGTTCAATGAGCAGTTCTTC
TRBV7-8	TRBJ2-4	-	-	CASSLGQSQNIQYF	TGTGCCAGCAGCTTAGGACAGTCCCAAAACATTCAGTACTTC
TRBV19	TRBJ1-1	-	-	CASSIQDTEAFF	TGTGCCAGTAGTATACAGGACACTGAAGCTTTCTTT
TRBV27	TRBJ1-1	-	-	CASSKGEGEAFF	TGTGCCAGCAGTAAAGGGGAGGGGGAAGCTTTCTTT
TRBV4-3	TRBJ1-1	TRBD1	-	CASSQETGDTEAFF	TGCGCCAGCAGCCAAGAGACAGGGGACACTGAAGCTTTCTTT
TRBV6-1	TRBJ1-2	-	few	CASSEMSQGDFYGYTF	TGTGCCAGCAGTGAAATGTCACAGGGTGATTTCTATGGCTACACCTTC
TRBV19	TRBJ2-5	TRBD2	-	CASSIWRGTQETQYF	TGTGCCAGTAGTATCTGGCGGGGGACCCAAGAGACCCAGTACTTC
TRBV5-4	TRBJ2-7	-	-	CASSLTGYEQYF	TGTGCCAGCAGCTTGACAGGCTACGAGCAGTACTTC
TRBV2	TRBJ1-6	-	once	CASSGQAPRHSPLHF	TGTGCCAGCAGTGGACAGGCTCCCCGCCATTCACCCCTCCACTTT
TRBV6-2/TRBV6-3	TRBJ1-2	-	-	CASSSTGYGSPNYGYTF	TGTGCCAGCAGCTCGACAGGTTACGGCTCTCCTAACTATGGCTACACCTTC
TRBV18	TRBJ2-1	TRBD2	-	CASSPTIGLAGNGGNEQFF	TGTGCCAGCTCACCTACTATTGGACTAGCGGGGAATGGGGGTAATGAGCAGTTCTTC
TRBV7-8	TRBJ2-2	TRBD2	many	CASSLASGRPNTGELFF	TGTGCCAGCAGCTTAGCTAGCGGGAGGCCGAACACCGGGGAGCTGTTTTTT
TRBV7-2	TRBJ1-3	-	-	CASAPDGVAGNTIYF	TGTGCCAGCGCGCCAGACGGGGTTGCTGGAAACACCATATATTTT
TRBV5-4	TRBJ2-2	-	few	CASSLDGGIGELFF	TGTGCCAGCAGCCTTGACGGCGGGATCGGGGAGCTGTTTTTT
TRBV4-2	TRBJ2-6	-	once	CASSQDRSGPGANVLTF	TGTGCCAGCAGCCAAGATCGGAGCGGTCCTGGGGCCAACGTCCTGACTTTC
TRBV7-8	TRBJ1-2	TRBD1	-	CASSRGTGDGYTF	TGTGCCAGCAGCCGCGGGACAGGGGATGGCTACACCTTC
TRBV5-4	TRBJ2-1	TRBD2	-	CASSGGTSGNNEQFF	TGTGCCAGCAGCGGTGGGACTAGCGGGAACAATGAGCAGTTCTTC
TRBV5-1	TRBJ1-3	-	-	CASSPDSSGNTIYF	TGCGCCAGCAGCCCGGACAGTTCTGGAAACACCATATATTTT
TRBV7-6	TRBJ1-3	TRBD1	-	CASSLQQGSGNTIYF	TGTGCCAGCAGCTTACAACAGGGGTCCGGAAACACCATATATTTT
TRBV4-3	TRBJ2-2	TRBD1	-	CASSRDRGLNTGELFF	TGCGCCAGCAGCCGAGACAGGGGGCTTAACACCGGGGAGCTGTTTTTT
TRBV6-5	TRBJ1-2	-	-	CASSMGHSNYGYTF	TGTGCCAGCAGTATGGGACATTCTAACTATGGCTACACCTTC
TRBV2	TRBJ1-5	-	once	CASSGGLDQPQHF	TGTGCCAGCAGTGGAGGGTTGGATCAGCCCCAGCATTTT
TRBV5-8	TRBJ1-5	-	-	CASSLPGGPLKAGQPQHF	TGTGCCAGCAGCTTACCGGGGGGCCCCCTCAAAGCAGGTCAGCCCCAGCATTTT
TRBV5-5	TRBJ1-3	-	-	CASSRRADSGNTIYF	TGTGCCAGCAGTCGCAGGGCAGACTCTGGAAACACCATATATTTT
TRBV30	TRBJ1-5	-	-	CAWSVRDNAPQPQHF	TGTGCCTGGAGTGTACGCGACAACGCCCCCCAGCCCCAGCATTTT
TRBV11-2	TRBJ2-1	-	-	CASSLGVGGVRGNEQFF	TGTGCCAGCAGCTTAGGGGTAGGGGGAGTAAGGGGCAATGAGCAGTTCTTC
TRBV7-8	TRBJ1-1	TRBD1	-	CASSPDRVTEAFF	TGTGCCAGCAGCCCCGACAGGGTTACTGAAGCTTTCTTT
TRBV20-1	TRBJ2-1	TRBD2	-	CSASSASGAYNEQFF	TGCAGTGCTAGTTCAGCTAGCGGGGCCTACAATGAGCAGTTCTTC
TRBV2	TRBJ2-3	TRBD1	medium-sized	CASSQDRGLTDTQYF	TGTGCCAGCAGTCAAGACAGGGGGCTCACAGATACGCAGTATTTT
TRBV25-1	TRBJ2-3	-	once	CASSEVWASGTDTQYF	TGTGCCAGCAGTGAAGTGTGGGCCTCGGGCACAGATACGCAGTATTTT
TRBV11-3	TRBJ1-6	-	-	CASRTREINSPLHF	TGTGCCAGCAGAACCCGGGAGATCAATTCACCCCTCCACTTT
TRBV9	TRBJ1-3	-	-	CASSVNIRISPGNTIYF	TGTGCCAGCAGCGTAAATATCAGGATTTCCCCCGGAAACACCATATATTTT
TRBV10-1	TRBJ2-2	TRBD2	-	CASSRKAGGASGSTSCTGELFF	TGCGCCAGCAGCCGCAAGGCAGGGGGTGCTAGCGGGAGTACCTCATGCACCGGGGAGCTGTTTTTT
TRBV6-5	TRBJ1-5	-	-	CASSYSPSSNQPQHF	TGTGCCAGCAGTTACTCCCCGAGTAGCAATCAGCCCCAGCATTTT
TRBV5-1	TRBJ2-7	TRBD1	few	CASSPGQGSYEQYF	TGCGCCAGCAGCCCGGGACAGGGTTCCTACGAGCAGTACTTC
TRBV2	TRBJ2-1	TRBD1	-	CASSGQGRTLNEQFF	TGTGCCAGCAGCGGACAGGGTAGGACCTTAAATGAGCAGTTCTTC
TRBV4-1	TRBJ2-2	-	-	CASSQEAQYGELFF	TGCGCCAGCAGCCAAGAGGCCCAGTACGGGGAGCTGTTTTTT
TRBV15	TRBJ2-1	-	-	CATSRDSGQHYNEQFF	TGTGCCACCAGCAGAGATTCGGGACAACACTACAATGAGCAGTTCTTC
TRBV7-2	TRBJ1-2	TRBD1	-	CASSSSTNRTGSGYTF	TGTGCCAGCAGCTCCTCCACCAACCGGACAGGGAGCGGCTACACCTTC
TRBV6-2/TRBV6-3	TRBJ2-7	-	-	CASSQLRLSAGQLGEQYF	TGTGCCAGCAGCCAACTCCGCCTTTCGGCAGGGCAACTGGGCGAGCAGTACTTC
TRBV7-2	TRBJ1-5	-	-	CASSLAIGSNQPQHF	TGTGCCAGCAGCTTAGCTATCGGTAGCAATCAGCCCCAGCATTTT
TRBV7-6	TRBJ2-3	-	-	CASSPRQFYRTDTQYF	TGTGCCAGCAGCCCAAGACAATTTTACCGCACAGATACGCAGTATTTT
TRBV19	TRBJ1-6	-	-	CASSIEGPNSPLHF	TGTGCCAGTAGTATCGAGGGTCCCAATTCACCCCTCCACTTT
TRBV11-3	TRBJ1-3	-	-	CASTQGAMLGSGNTIYF	TGTGCCAGCACCCAAGGGGCAATGCTGGGCTCTGGAAACACCATATATTTT
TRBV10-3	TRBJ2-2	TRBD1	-	CAISESMRTGGGLNTGELFF	TGTGCCATCAGTGAGTCGATGAGGACAGGGGGCGGCTTAAACACCGGGGAGCTGTTTTTT
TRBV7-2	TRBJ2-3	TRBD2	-	CASSLMRRGVTDTQYF	TGTGCCAGCAGCTTAATGAGGCGGGGGGTCACAGATACGCAGTATTTT
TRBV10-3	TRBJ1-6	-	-	CAISEGSGIANSPLHF	TGTGCCATCAGTGAGGGGTCAGGAATTGCAAATTCACCCCTCCACTTT
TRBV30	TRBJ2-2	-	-	CAWSPNLAPTGELFF	TGTGCCTGGAGCCCCAACCTAGCGCCCACCGGGGAGCTGTTTTTT